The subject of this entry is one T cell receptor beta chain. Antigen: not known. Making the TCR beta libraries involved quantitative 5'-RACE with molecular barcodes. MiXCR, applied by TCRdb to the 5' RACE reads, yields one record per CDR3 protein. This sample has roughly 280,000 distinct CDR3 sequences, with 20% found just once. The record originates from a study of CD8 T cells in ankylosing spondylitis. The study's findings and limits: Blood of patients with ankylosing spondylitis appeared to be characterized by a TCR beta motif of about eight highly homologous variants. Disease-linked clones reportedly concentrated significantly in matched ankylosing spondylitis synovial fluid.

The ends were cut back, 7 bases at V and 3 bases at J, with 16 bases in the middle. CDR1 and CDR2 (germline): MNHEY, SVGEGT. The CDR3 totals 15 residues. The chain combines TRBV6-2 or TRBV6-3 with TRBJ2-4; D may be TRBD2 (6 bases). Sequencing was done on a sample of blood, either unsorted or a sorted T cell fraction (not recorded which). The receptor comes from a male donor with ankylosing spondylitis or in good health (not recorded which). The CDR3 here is CASTTRVSGKNIQYF. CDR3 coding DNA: TGTGCCAGCACCACACGGGTTAGCGGCAAAAACATTCAGTACTTC.